Below, 10 T cell receptor beta chains from the same sample are listed, as sequenced in a study of cytomegalovirus exposure and HLA in healthy donors. The study ran its PCR with 60 Vbeta and 13 Jbeta primers. Using immunoSEQ multiplex PCR, the repertoire was profiled, and TCRdb retains in-frame clones only, with some absent. The profile shows about 160,000 clones, 80% to 90% of them singletons. Sequencing was carried out using PBMCs. Every receptor here comes from a man aged 18 to 30 in good health and CMV-seronegative.

V is TRBV6-1 and J is TRBJ2-5, with D unresolved. The CDR3 contains 13 residues. Germline V gene lookup returns CDR1 MNHNS and CDR2 SASEGT. V lost 6 bases and J lost 5, with 13 bases in between. Written as DNA, the CDR3 is TGTGCCAGCAGACCGGGTATAGTGGAGACCCAGTACTTC. This codes for CASRPGIVETQYF.

For the CDR3, the DNA is TGTGCCAGTAGTATGGGACAGGGTATGAACACTGAAGCTTTCTTT. Translated: CASSMGQGMNTEAFF. This chain joins TRBV19 and TRBJ1-1; 9 bases match TRBD1. There are 15 residues in the CDR3. V dropped 3 bases and J dropped 0; count of bases not matched to a gene: 2. The germline CDR1 and CDR2 sequences are LNHDA and SQIVND (reference sequence).

The chain employs TRBV19 and TRBJ1-1; D may be TRBD1 (6 bases). The CDR3 contains 14 residues. Germline V lookup: CDR1 LNHDA, CDR2 SQIVND (reference sequence). The V end was cut by 6 bases, the J end by 6 bases, with 17 bases between. As DNA, the CDR3 is TGTGCCAGTAGCCCGCAGGGGAAACCTGCTGAAGCTTTCTTT. Amino acids: CASSPQGKPAEAFF. Drawing the rest from reference TRBV19 and TRBJ1-1, the complete variable domain is DGGITQSPKYLFRKEGQNVTLSCEQNLNHDAMYWYRQDPGQGLRLIYYSQIVNDFQKGDIAEGYSVSREKKESFPLTVTSAQKNPTAFYLCASSPQGKPAEAFFGQGTRLTVV.

This chain connects TRBV5-1 to TRBJ1-2, with 11 nucleotides matching TRBD1. With 0 bases clipped from V and 13 bases from J, the junction kept 8 bases outside the gene matches. Germline-derived CDR1 and CDR2 are SGHRS and YFSETQ. The CDR3 contains 14 residues. The CDR3 spells CASSLARTGGESTF. The CDR3 DNA reads as TGCGCCAGCAGCTTGGCCCGGACAGGGGGCGAAAGCACCTTC.

The rearrangement links TRBV9 to TRBJ2-7, with 10 bases matching TRBD2. CDR1 SGDLS and CDR2 YYNGEE come from the germline V gene. There are 15 residues in the CDR3. Losses at the gene ends were 3 bases for V and 2 bases for J; bases not matched to a gene: 5. The CDR3 loop reads CASSATGTSAYEQYF. The CDR3 DNA reads TGTGCCAGCAGCGCCACCGGGACTAGCGCCTACGAGCAGTACTTC.

The chain has TRBV6-6 and TRBJ2-2; D possibly corresponds to TRBD2 (6 bases). The germline V and J ends were trimmed by 2 bases and 3 bases, with 10 bases remaining between them. Germline V lookup: CDR1 MNHNY, CDR2 SVGAGI (reference sequence). The CDR3 loop spans 15 amino acids. CDR3 in DNA: TGTGCCAGCAGTTACGAACTAGCAGACACCGGGGAGCTGTTTTTT. Its translation: CASSYELADTGELFF.

V is TRBV10-3 and J is TRBJ2-3; 7 positions agree with TRBD1. The CDR3 is 15 residues long. With 5 bases clipped from V and 2 bases from J, the junction kept 7 bases outside the gene matches. The germline V gene has CDR1 ENHRY and CDR2 SYGVKD. CDR3 protein: CAISFKGADTDTQYF. In DNA form, the CDR3 reads TGTGCCATCAGTTTCAAGGGGGCTGACACAGATACGCAGTATTTT.

In its sample, this clone was seen once. V is TRBV18 and J is TRBJ2-7, with D maybe TRBD2 (6 bases). Trimming left V 6 bases short and J 4 bases short, with 19 bases between. Germline CDR1 reads KGHSH; CDR2 reads LQKENI. The CDR3 length is 15 residues. The CDR3 DNA reads as TGTGCCAGCTCTACCGGGGCTAGCGACCTTTACGAGCAGTACTTC. This codes for CASSTGASDLYEQYF.

In DNA, the CDR3 is TGTGCCAGCAGCTTGGGTGGCGGGGGAACCTACGAGCAGTACTTC. It translates to CASSLGGGGTYEQYF. This rearrangement joins TRBV11-3 to TRBJ2-7, with 7 bases fitting TRBD2. The CDR3 is 15 amino acids. Per germline, CDR1 SGHNT and CDR2 YENEEA. The ends lost 3 bases at V and 2 bases at J; junction bases unmatched: 7.

The chain couples TRBV30 to TRBJ2-7; no firm D call. This CDR3 has 11 residues. Germline V gene data show CDR1 as GTSNPN and CDR2 as SVGIG (reference sequence). V lost 3 bases to trimming and J lost 5 bases, with 8 bases between them. The CDR3 is CAWSPRDEQYF. CDR3 nucleotide sequence: TGTGCCTGGAGCCCACGGGACGAGCAGTACTTC.